This T cell receptor beta chain was captured in a study of identical twins. This clonotype was found a few times. Its antigen remains unknown. All donors comprised healthy Caucasians. Unique molecular identifiers were present on the cDNA, and a universal primer site came from template switching. TCRdb passed the 5' RACE reads through MiXCR, listing each CDR3 protein once. The profile covers over 600,000 distinct CDR3 sequences, with 21% appearing a single time and 4.3% taken by the ten largest. The germline V and J ends were trimmed by 5 bases and 0 bases, with 11 bases remaining between them. The CDR3 has 15 amino acids. Germline CDR1 is SNHLY and CDR2 is FYNNEI. Broader study findings: Fewer insertions marked abundant cord blood beta clonotypes; young adult naive trended weakly, memory not at all.

The sample was also reused in another study, on T cells expressing NK-cell markers.

The receptor was derived from a woman younger than 35 in good health. The rearrangement joins TRBV2 to TRBJ1-3; D possibly corresponds to TRBD1 (5 bases). The sequencing sample was made of PBMCs. CDR3 nucleotides: TGTGCCAGCAGTAGGGACGGGGACTCTGGAAACACCATATATTTT. Protein product: CASSRDGDSGNTIYF.